This is a list of T cell receptor beta chains from one sample in a study of T-cell memory formation after mild COVID-19. TCRdb reprocessed the 5' RACE reads with MiXCR, giving one entry per CDR3 protein. The sample holds roughly 150,000 distinct CDR3 sequences, approximately 15% seen once. Sequences were obtained from PBMCs or a T cell subset sorted from them (not recorded which). The receptor set was obtained from an adult woman who had mild COVID-19 (a few samples of this study predate the infection). Cell type and time point are not known. Both conserved end residues are part of each CDR3. D genes are given only for firm matches. Rows may omit the clone size; those that give it use once, few, many or a size class.

cdr3_aa	cdr3_nt	v_call	clone_size	d_call	j_call
CAWRDLRLQYF	TGTGCCTGGAGGGATTTGAGACTGCAGTATTTT	TRBV30	few	.	TRBJ2-3
CSAREQGVNYGYTF	TGCAGTGCTAGAGAGCAGGGGGTCAACTATGGCTACACCTTC	TRBV20-1	few	TRBD1	TRBJ1-2
CSVRTVDNNYGYTF	TGCAGCGTCCGGACCGTCGACAATAACTATGGCTACACCTTC	TRBV29-1	.	.	TRBJ1-2
CASSQTRDRLGDEQFF	TGTGCCAGCAGTCAAACCCGGGACAGGTTGGGAGATGAGCAGTTCTTC	TRBV7-8	.	TRBD1	TRBJ2-1
CASSLSLMHSYNEQFF	TGTGCCAGCAGTTTATCTCTGATGCACTCCTACAATGAGCAGTTCTTC	TRBV27	.	.	TRBJ2-1
CASSLGGASEAFF	TGTGCCAGCAGCTTAGGGGGGGCGTCTGAAGCTTTCTTT	TRBV7-6	.	.	TRBJ1-1
CASSQDWSTYEQYF	TGTGCCAGCAGCCAAGATTGGAGCACCTACGAGCAGTACTTC	TRBV4-2	few	.	TRBJ2-7
CASSFAAGELFF	TGTGCCAGCAGCTTTGCTGCCGGGGAGCTGTTTTTT	TRBV7-8	few	.	TRBJ2-2
CASSLSVKREQFF	TGTGCCAGCAGCTTAAGTGTGAAACGTGAGCAGTTCTTC	TRBV7-6	few	.	TRBJ2-1
CASSYPTGGGNEQFF	TGTGCCAGCAGTTACCCAACCGGTGGGGGTAATGAGCAGTTCTTC	TRBV6-5	.	.	TRBJ2-1
CASSLEAGTSYEQYF	TGCGCCAGCAGCTTGGAAGCAGGAACCTCCTACGAGCAGTACTTC	TRBV5-1	few	.	TRBJ2-7
CASSQDGYRTNSPLHF	TGCGCCAGCAGCCAAGATGGGTACAGAACAAATTCACCCCTCCACTTT	TRBV4-3	few	.	TRBJ1-6
CASSQEWGVNTEAFF	TGTGCCAGCAGCCAAGAGTGGGGAGTAAACACTGAAGCTTTCTTT	TRBV3-1	.	.	TRBJ1-1
CAISESPTEAFF	TGTGCCATCAGTGAGTCACCGACTGAAGCTTTCTTT	TRBV10-3	few	.	TRBJ1-1
CASSQEGQGRVGYGYTF	TGCGCCAGCAGCCAAGAGGGACAGGGAAGAGTAGGCTATGGCTACACCTTC	TRBV4-1	.	TRBD1	TRBJ1-2
CASSSGTPEGTQYF	TGTGCCAGCAGCTCCGGGACCCCAGAGGGTACGCAGTATTTT	TRBV4-2	few	.	TRBJ2-3
CASSSTTAGAYNEQFF	TGTGCCAGCAGCTCTACCACCGCGGGGGCCTACAATGAGCAGTTCTTC	TRBV7-9	many	TRBD2	TRBJ2-1
CASSPPRVDTEAFF	TGTGCCAGCAGCCCCCCCAGGGTGGACACTGAAGCTTTCTTT	TRBV12-3/TRBV12-4	few	.	TRBJ1-1
CASRGTGGDEQFF	TGTGCCAGCAGGGGGACAGGGGGCGATGAGCAGTTCTTC	TRBV6-2/TRBV6-3	many	TRBD1	TRBJ2-1
CASRRVQGASGTGELFF	TGTGCCAGCAGGAGAGTACAGGGGGCGTCGGGTACCGGGGAGCTGTTTTTT	TRBV12-3/TRBV12-4	once	TRBD1	TRBJ2-2
CAWSVRAGVTGELFF	TGTGCCTGGAGTGTAAGGGCAGGGGTTACCGGGGAGCTGTTTTTT	TRBV30	.	.	TRBJ2-2
CASSVTGTTNYGYTF	TGTGCCAGCAGCGTAACGGGGACCACTAACTATGGCTACACCTTC	TRBV9	few	.	TRBJ1-2
CASSLERSGGFSSTDTQYF	TGCGCCAGCAGCTTGGAACGGTCCGGGGGGTTTTCTAGCACAGATACGCAGTATTTT	TRBV5-1	few	TRBD2	TRBJ2-3
CASSLSQGLNTEAFF	TGCGCCAGCAGCTTGTCTCAGGGGTTGAACACTGAAGCTTTCTTT	TRBV5-1	.	.	TRBJ1-1
CASSRTPEEVFF	TGCGCCAGCAGCAGGACCCCTGAGGAGGTGTTCTTC	TRBV4-1	few	.	TRBJ2-1
CATGQGLALETQYF	TGTGCCACAGGACAGGGACTAGCGTTGGAGACCCAGTACTTC	TRBV7-2	many	TRBD2	TRBJ2-5
CSARGPLSSYNEQFF	TGCAGTGCGAGGGGACCTCTGAGCTCCTACAATGAGCAGTTCTTC	TRBV20-1	.	.	TRBJ2-1
CASSPWDPPVEQYF	TGTGCCAGCAGCCCTTGGGACCCCCCTGTCGAGCAGTACTTC	TRBV6-2/TRBV6-3	many	.	TRBJ2-7
CASSVGGADTGELFF	TGTGCCAGCAGCGTAGGGGGGGCAGACACCGGGGAGCTGTTTTTT	TRBV9	many	.	TRBJ2-2
CAWSASGTKLGYTF	TGTGCCTGGAGTGCCTCCGGGACAAAACTAGGCTACACCTTC	TRBV30	few	.	TRBJ1-2
CSASRTGNQPQHF	TGCAGTGCTAGCCGGACAGGGAATCAGCCCCAGCATTTT	TRBV20-1	.	TRBD1	TRBJ1-5
CASSQDFRFYGYTF	TGTGCCAGCAGCCAAGACTTCAGATTCTATGGCTACACCTTC	TRBV3-1	.	.	TRBJ1-2
CASRLGGLADTDTQYF	TGCGCCAGCAGGCTTGGGGGACTAGCAGACACAGATACGCAGTATTTT	TRBV5-1	few	TRBD2	TRBJ2-3
CASSQPGHWSANTGELFF	TGTGCCAGCAGCCAACCGGGACATTGGAGTGCGAACACCGGGGAGCTGTTTTTT	TRBV5-6	.	.	TRBJ2-2
CASSQGTSPKETQYF	TGCGCCAGCAGCCAAGGGACATCTCCTAAAGAGACCCAGTACTTC	TRBV4-3	.	.	TRBJ2-5
CASSYDGREQFF	TGTGCCAGCAGTTACGATGGTAGGGAGCAGTTCTTC	TRBV6-2/TRBV6-3	.	.	TRBJ2-1
CASSLERVRTGVSISYNEQFF	TGTGCCAGCAGCTTAGAGAGGGTGCGGACAGGGGTCTCTATCTCCTACAATGAGCAGTTCTTC	TRBV11-3	few	TRBD1	TRBJ2-1
CASRRTGANEKLFF	TGTGCCAGCAGGAGGACAGGGGCTAATGAAAAACTGTTTTTT	TRBV7-2	.	TRBD1	TRBJ1-4
CASSFPGLAGEGSYNEQFF	TGTGCCAGCAGCTTCCCGGGACTAGCGGGAGAGGGGTCCTACAATGAGCAGTTCTTC	TRBV7-8	.	TRBD2	TRBJ2-1
CASSRPGLAVITDTQYF	TGTGCCAGCAGCAGACCGGGACTAGCGGTTATTACAGATACGCAGTATTTT	TRBV6-2/TRBV6-3	few	TRBD2	TRBJ2-3
CAISVGQGLDEQFF	TGTGCCATCAGTGTGGGACAGGGGTTGGATGAGCAGTTCTTC	TRBV10-3	few	TRBD1	TRBJ2-1
CASSDFMNTEAFF	TGTGCCAGCAGTGACTTTATGAACACTGAAGCTTTCTTT	TRBV12-3/TRBV12-4	.	.	TRBJ1-1
CASSFGLAGVGKNIQYF	TGTGCCAGCAGCTTCGGACTAGCGGGAGTGGGCAAAAACATTCAGTACTTC	TRBV7-2	few	TRBD2	TRBJ2-4
CASSQSGLKRAQSSYNEQFF	TGCGCCAGCAGCCAATCGGGACTTAAGAGGGCTCAGAGCTCCTACAATGAGCAGTTCTTC	TRBV5-1	.	.	TRBJ2-1